These T cell receptor beta chains were read from a single sample in a study of blood T cell repertoires in COVID-19. Clones were read by immunoSEQ multiplex PCR, and TCRdb kept only the in-frame ones, dropping some. Of about 210,000 clones detected, 75% to 90% appear once; the ten largest clones hold around 9.2%. The sequenced material came from PBMCs or T cells enriched from blood (not recorded which). These receptors originate from a middle-aged man who had recovered from COVID-19. Both conserved end residues are part of each CDR3. The D gene is left open where the match is weak. Part of the rows lack a size; the others show once, few, many or a class for expanded clones.

CDR3,DNA,D,V,size,J
CSASSGGYTEAFF,TGCAGTGCTAGTTCTGGGGGCTACACTGAAGCTTTCTTT,NA,TRBV20-1,NA,TRBJ1-1
CASSPPPGRPNQPQHF,TGTGCCAGCAGCCCCCCCCCAGGCCGCCCCAATCAGCCCCAGCATTTT,NA,TRBV7-8,NA,TRBJ1-5
CASSKEDEDAGGTDTQYF,TGTGCCAGCAGCAAGGAGGACGAGGATGCAGGGGGTACAGATACGCAGTATTTT,NA,TRBV21-1,NA,TRBJ2-3
CASSLGADYSTDTQYF,TGCGCCAGCAGCTTGGGAGCGGACTACAGCACAGATACGCAGTATTTT,NA,TRBV5-1,NA,TRBJ2-3
CASSHDTGYYGYTF,TGTGCCAGCAGCCACGACACGGGGTACTATGGCTACACCTTC,NA,TRBV7-9,NA,TRBJ1-2
CASSYRLAGGTDTQYF,TGCGCCAGCAGCTACCGACTAGCGGGGGGCACAGATACGCAGTATTTT,TRBD2,TRBV5-1,NA,TRBJ2-3
CASSPPDFEGAFF,TGTGCCAGCTCACCACCTGACTTCGAAGGAGCTTTCTTT,NA,TRBV18,once,TRBJ1-1
CASTDSGQPQHF,TGTGCCAGCACCGACTCTGGTCAGCCCCAGCATTTT,NA,TRBV6-5,NA,TRBJ1-5
CASTLKMIQYF,TGTGCCAGCACCCTAAAGATGATTCAGTACTTC,NA,TRBV11-1,NA,TRBJ2-4
CASSAGTRAEQYF,TGTGCCAGCAGTGCCGGGACTAGGGCCGAGCAGTACTTC,TRBD2,TRBV12-3/TRBV12-4,NA,TRBJ2-7
CASTGASSYEQYF,TGTGCCAGCACAGGGGCTAGTTCCTACGAGCAGTACTTC,NA,TRBV28,NA,TRBJ2-7
CASSRAGTSGYNEQFF,TGTGCCAGCTCCCGAGCCGGGACTAGCGGGTACAATGAGCAGTTCTTC,TRBD2,TRBV2,few,TRBJ2-1
CASSPMGTSQETQYF,TGTGCCAGCTCACCCATGGGCACATCTCAAGAGACCCAGTACTTC,NA,TRBV18,NA,TRBJ2-5
CASSLAIGSGANVLTF,TGTGCCAGCAGCTTAGCTATCGGCTCTGGGGCCAACGTCCTGACTTTC,NA,TRBV7-8,once,TRBJ2-6
CASLSGGALYEQYF,TGTGCCAGCCTTAGCGGGGGGGCTCTCTACGAGCAGTACTTC,TRBD2,TRBV2,many,TRBJ2-7
CASSRGARGENTQYF,TGTGCCAGCAGTCGCGGGGCGCGGGGCGAGAATACGCAGTATTTT,NA,TRBV27,once,TRBJ2-3
CASRQQGSAGNTIYF,TGTGCCAGCCGACAACAGGGGAGCGCTGGAAACACCATATATTTT,TRBD1,TRBV13,once,TRBJ1-3
CALTETEAFF,TGCGCATTAACCGAGACTGAAGCTTTCTTT,NA,TRBV5-1,NA,TRBJ1-1
CASSLTWTAGWGANTEAFF,TGTGCCAGCAGCTTGACGTGGACAGCGGGATGGGGAGCGAACACTGAAGCTTTCTTT,NA,TRBV5-6,NA,TRBJ1-1
CASSDLQGVVGELFF,TGTGCCAGCAGTGACCTACAGGGGGTGGTCGGGGAGCTGTTTTTT,TRBD1,TRBV6-1,NA,TRBJ2-2
CAWRRQVQETQYF,TGTGCCTGGAGGAGACAGGTCCAAGAGACCCAGTACTTC,NA,TRBV30,few,TRBJ2-5
CATSDFGNAETQYF,TGTGCCACCAGTGATTTTGGCAATGCAGAGACCCAGTACTTC,NA,TRBV24-1,few,TRBJ2-5
CASSLGLGGNTEAFF,TGTGCCAGCAGCTTAGGGTTGGGGGGGAACACTGAAGCTTTCTTT,NA,TRBV7-9,NA,TRBJ1-1
CASSRGLSETQYF,TGCGCCAGCAGCAGGGGGCTTTCAGAGACCCAGTACTTC,TRBD1,TRBV5-1,NA,TRBJ2-5
CASSRNPPGTDTQYF,TGTGCCAGCAGCCGAAACCCCCCGGGAACAGATACGCAGTATTTT,NA,TRBV6-6,NA,TRBJ2-3
CSVEGGYSYEQYF,TGCAGCGTTGAGGGCGGGTACTCTTACGAGCAGTACTTC,NA,TRBV29-1,NA,TRBJ2-7
CASSPGQRQPQHF,TGTGCCAGCAGTCCGGGCCAGCGGCAGCCCCAGCATTTT,NA,TRBV6-5,many,TRBJ1-5
CASSVRTSGGVFSTDTQYF,TGTGCCAGCAGCGTACGGACTAGCGGGGGGGTCTTCTCCACAGATACGCAGTATTTT,TRBD2,TRBV9,NA,TRBJ2-3
CASSLNRERGYTF,TGTGCCAGCAGCTTAAACAGGGAGCGTGGCTACACCTTC,NA,TRBV7-3,NA,TRBJ1-2
CASSLSLDRPNTEAFF,TGTGCCAGCAGCCTTTCACTCGACAGACCGAACACTGAAGCTTTCTTT,NA,TRBV5-4,NA,TRBJ1-1
CASSPGTSGEQFF,TGTGCCAGCAGCCCCGGGACTAGCGGTGAGCAGTTCTTC,TRBD2,TRBV11-2,NA,TRBJ2-1
CASSQGQTQYF,TGTGCCAGCAGCCAAGGGCAGACCCAGTACTTC,NA,TRBV3-1/TRBV3-2,NA,TRBJ2-5
CASSPGPNQPQHF,TGTGCCAGCTCACCAGGGCCCAATCAGCCCCAGCATTTT,NA,TRBV18,NA,TRBJ1-5
CASSPEGLTRSSYEQYF,TGCGCCAGCAGCCCTGAGGGTCTGACCCGAAGCTCCTACGAGCAGTACTTC,NA,TRBV4-1,few,TRBJ2-7
CASSMTGGNQPQHF,TGTGCCAGTAGTATGACAGGCGGCAATCAGCCCCAGCATTTT,NA,TRBV19,NA,TRBJ1-5
CASSALTGEVRGYTF,TGTGCCAGCAGTGCCCTTACAGGGGAGGTCAGAGGCTACACCTTC,TRBD1,TRBV28,NA,TRBJ1-2
CSASRLAEHNEQFF,TGCAGTGCTAGTCGCCTAGCGGAGCACAATGAGCAGTTCTTC,TRBD2,TRBV20-1,NA,TRBJ2-1
CSVEARGEQYF,TGCAGCGTTGAGGCCCGGGGCGAGCAGTACTTC,NA,TRBV29-1,NA,TRBJ2-7
CASSDWGGGEQYF,TGTGCCAGCAGTGACTGGGGCGGGGGCGAGCAGTACTTC,TRBD2,TRBV2,once,TRBJ2-7
CSASRGGQPQHF,TGCAGTGCTAGTCGGGGTGGCCAGCCCCAGCATTTT,NA,TRBV20-1,NA,TRBJ1-5
CASGLPPGMSGNLGWETQYF,TGTGCTAGTGGTTTGCCACCGGGGATGAGCGGAAACCTGGGGTGGGAGACCCAGTACTTC,NA,TRBV12-5,NA,TRBJ2-5
CASSESYSGRPYEQYF,TGTGCCAGCAGTGAATCTTATAGCGGCCGTCCCTACGAGCAGTACTTC,NA,TRBV25-1,NA,TRBJ2-7
CAWSVGELANVLTF,TGTGCCTGGAGTGTCGGGGAGTTGGCCAACGTCCTGACTTTC,NA,TRBV30,NA,TRBJ2-6
CASQTGIANYGYTF,TGTGCCAGTCAGACAGGGATTGCTAACTATGGCTACACCTTC,TRBD1,TRBV19,NA,TRBJ1-2